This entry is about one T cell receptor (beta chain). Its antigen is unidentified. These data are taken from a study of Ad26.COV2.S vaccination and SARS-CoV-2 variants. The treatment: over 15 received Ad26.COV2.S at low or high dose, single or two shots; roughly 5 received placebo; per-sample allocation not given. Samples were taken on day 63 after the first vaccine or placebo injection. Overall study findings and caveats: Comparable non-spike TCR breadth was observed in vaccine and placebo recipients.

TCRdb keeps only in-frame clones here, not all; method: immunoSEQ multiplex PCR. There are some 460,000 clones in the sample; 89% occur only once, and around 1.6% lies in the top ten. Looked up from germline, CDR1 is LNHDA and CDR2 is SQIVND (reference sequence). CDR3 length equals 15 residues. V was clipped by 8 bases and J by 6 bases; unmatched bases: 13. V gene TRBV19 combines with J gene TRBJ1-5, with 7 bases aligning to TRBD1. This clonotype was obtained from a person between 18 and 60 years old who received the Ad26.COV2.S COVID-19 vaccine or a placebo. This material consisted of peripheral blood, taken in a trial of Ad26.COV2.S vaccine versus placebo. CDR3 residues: CASRLRTGDSQPQHF. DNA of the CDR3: TGTGCCAGTCGCCTTAGGACAGGAGACAGTCAGCCCCAGCATTTT.